Many counts were recorded for the clone carrying this TCR beta chain. What it recognizes is unknown. RNA transcripts were the template for amplifying TCR beta CDR3 regions. First-round RT-PCR targeting the TCR CDR3 was performed with the HTBI primer set. TCRdb ran MiXCR on the multiplex PCR reads and lists one entry per CDR3 protein. The sample records 360,000 or so distinct CDR3 sequences, 15% to 20% being singletons. This sample was included in a study of T cells in Graves' hyperthyroidism and ophthalmopathy. Lactation, pregnancy, other autoimmune disease or uncontrolled infection excluded patients. Orbital computed tomography and thyroid ultrasound, together with serum TRAb and thyroxine and clinical symptoms, were used for diagnoses. Study conclusions and caveats: Most expanded thyroid clonotypes above 0.001 recurred in blood.

This clonotype originated in a woman between 40 and 50 years old with Graves' ophthalmopathy. Input material: blood.

The DNA for the CDR3 is TGTGCTGGAACAACGGGGGGAGAAAACATTCAGTACTTC. Translated: CAGTTGGENIQYF. This chain joins TRBV5-5 and TRBJ2-4, with 7 bases identical to TRBD2. CDR3 length: 13 residues. Germline V CDR1 and CDR2: SGHKS, YYEKEE (reference sequence). Together with reference TRBV5-5 and TRBJ2-4, the CDR3 gives the full variable domain: DAGVTQSPTHLIKTRGQQVTLRCSPISGHKSVSWYQQVLGQGPQFIFQYYEKEERGRGNFPDRFSARQFPNYSSELNVNALLLGDSALYLCAGTTGGENIQYFGAGTRLSVL.